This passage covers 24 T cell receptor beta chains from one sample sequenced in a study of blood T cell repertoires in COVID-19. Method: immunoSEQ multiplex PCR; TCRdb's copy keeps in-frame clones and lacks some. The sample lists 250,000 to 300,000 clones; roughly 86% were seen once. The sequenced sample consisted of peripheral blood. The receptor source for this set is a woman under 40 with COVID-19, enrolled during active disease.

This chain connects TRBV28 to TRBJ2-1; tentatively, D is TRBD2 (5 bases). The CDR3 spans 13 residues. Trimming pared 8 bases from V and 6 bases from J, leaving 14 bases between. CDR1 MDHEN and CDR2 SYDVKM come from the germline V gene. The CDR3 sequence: CASSTAAANEQFF. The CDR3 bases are TGTGCCAGCTCCACAGCGGCCGCCAATGAGCAGTTCTTC.

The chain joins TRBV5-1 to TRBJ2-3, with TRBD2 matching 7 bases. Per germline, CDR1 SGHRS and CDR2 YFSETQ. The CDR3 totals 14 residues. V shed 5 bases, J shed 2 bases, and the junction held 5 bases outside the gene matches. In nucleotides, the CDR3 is TGCGCCAGCAGAAGCGGGACCATCACAGATACGCAGTATTTT. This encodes CASRSGTITDTQYF. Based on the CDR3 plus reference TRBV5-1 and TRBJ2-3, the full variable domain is KAGVTQTPRYLIKTRGQQVTLSCSPISGHRSVSWYQQTPGQGLQFLFEYFSETQRNKGNFPGRFSGRQFSNSRSEMNVSTLELGDSALYLCASRSGTITDTQYFGPGTRLTVL.

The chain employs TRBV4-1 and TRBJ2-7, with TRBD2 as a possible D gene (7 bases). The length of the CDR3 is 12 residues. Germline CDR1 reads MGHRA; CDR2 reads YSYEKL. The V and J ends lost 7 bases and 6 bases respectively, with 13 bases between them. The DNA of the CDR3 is TGCGCCAGCAAGGGGGAGGGAGGCGAGCAGTACTTC. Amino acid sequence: CASKGEGGEQYF.

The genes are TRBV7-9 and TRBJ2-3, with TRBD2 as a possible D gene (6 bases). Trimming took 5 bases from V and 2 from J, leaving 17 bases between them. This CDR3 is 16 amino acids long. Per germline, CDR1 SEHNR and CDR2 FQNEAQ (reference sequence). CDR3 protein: CASSPPSGAHTDTQYF. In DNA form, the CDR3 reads TGTGCCAGCAGCCCCCCCTCGGGAGCCCACACAGATACGCAGTATTTT.

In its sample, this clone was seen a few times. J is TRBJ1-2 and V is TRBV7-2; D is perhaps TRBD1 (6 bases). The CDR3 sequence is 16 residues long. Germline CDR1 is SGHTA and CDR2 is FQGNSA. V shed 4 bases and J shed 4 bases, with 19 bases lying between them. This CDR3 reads CASSSSSRGYGYGYTF. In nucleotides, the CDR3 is TGTGCCAGCAGCTCGAGTTCCAGGGGTTATGGCTATGGCTACACCTTC.

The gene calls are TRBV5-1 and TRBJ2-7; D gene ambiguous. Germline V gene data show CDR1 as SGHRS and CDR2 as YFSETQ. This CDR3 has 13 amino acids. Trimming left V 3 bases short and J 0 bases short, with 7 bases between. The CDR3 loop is CASSSPGSYEQYF. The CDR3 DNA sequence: TGCGCCAGCAGCTCCCCGGGCTCCTACGAGCAGTACTTC.

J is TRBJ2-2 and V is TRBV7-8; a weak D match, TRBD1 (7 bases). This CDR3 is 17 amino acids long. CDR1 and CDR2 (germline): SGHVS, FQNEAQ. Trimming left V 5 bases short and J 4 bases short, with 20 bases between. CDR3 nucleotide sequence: TGTGCCAGCAGCAAAGATAACAGGCAGGGGGGCACCGGGGAGCTGTTTTTT. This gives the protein CASSKDNRQGGTGELFF.

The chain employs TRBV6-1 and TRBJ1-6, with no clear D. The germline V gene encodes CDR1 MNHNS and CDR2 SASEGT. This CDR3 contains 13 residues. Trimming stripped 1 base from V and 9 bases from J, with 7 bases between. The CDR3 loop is CASSEDWSSPLHF. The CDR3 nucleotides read TGTGCCAGCAGTGAAGATTGGAGTTCACCCCTCCACTTT.

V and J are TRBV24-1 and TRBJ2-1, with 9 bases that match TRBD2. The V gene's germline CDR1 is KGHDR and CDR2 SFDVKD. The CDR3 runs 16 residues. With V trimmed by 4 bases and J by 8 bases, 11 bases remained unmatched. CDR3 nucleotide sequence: TGTGCCACCAGTGAACCTACTGGCGGGAGGGTCCATGAGCAGTTCTTC. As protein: CATSEPTGGRVHEQFF.

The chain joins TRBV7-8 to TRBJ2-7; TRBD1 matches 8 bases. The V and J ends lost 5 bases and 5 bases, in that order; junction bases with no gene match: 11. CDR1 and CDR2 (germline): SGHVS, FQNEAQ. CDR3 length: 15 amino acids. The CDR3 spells CASSPTTGGRHEQYF. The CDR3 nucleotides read TGTGCCAGCAGCCCTACTACAGGGGGGCGACACGAGCAGTACTTC.

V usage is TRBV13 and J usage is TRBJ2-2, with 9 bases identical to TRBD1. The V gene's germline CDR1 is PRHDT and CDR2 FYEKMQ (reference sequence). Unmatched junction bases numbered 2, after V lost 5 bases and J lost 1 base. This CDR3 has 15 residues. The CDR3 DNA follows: TGTGCCAGCAGCCGGGACAGGGTGAACACCGGGGAGCTGTTTTTT. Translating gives CASSRDRVNTGELFF.

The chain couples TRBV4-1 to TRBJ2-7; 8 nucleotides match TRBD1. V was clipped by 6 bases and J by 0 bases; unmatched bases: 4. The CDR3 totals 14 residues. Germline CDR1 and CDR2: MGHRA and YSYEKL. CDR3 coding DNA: TGCGCCAGCAGGTCCACAGGGGGCTCCTACGAGCAGTACTTC. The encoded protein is CASRSTGGSYEQYF.

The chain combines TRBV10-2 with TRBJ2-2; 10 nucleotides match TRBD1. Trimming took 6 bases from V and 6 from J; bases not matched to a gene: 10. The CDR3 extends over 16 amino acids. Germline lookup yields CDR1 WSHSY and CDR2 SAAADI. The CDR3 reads CASRHPSGTGAGELFF. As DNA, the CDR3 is TGCGCCAGCAGACATCCATCCGGGACAGGGGCCGGGGAGCTGTTTTTT.

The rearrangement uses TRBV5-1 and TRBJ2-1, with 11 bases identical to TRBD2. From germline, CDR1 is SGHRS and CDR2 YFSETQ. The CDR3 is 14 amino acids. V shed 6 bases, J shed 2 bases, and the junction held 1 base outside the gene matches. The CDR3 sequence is CASNSGRAYNEQFF. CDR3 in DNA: TGCGCCAGCAATAGCGGGAGGGCCTACAATGAGCAGTTCTTC.

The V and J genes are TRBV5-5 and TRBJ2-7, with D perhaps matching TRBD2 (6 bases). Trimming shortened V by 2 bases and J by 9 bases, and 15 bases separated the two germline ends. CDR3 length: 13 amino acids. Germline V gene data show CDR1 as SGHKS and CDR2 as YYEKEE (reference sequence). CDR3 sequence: CASSFSGAGGQYF. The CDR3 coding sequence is TGTGCCAGCAGCTTTTCGGGAGCCGGGGGGCAGTACTTC.

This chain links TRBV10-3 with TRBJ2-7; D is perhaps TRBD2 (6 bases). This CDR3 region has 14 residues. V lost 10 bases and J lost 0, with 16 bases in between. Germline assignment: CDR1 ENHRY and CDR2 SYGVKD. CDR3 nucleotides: TGTGCCAGCCGTGGAGGAGGGAACTCCTACGAGCAGTACTTC. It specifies CASRGGGNSYEQYF.

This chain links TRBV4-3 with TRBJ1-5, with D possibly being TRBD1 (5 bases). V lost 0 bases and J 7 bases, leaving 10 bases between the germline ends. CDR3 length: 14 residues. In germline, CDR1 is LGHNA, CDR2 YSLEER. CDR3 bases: TGCGCCAGCAGCCAAGATTCCAGGGCCCAGCCCCAGCATTTT. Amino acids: CASSQDSRAQPQHF.

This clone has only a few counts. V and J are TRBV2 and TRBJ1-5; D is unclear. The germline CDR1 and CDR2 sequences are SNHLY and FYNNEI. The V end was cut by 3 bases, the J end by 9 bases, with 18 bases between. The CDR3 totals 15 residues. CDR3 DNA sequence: TGTGCCAGCAGTGAGGAGTCGGGTCGCTCCGGGCCCCAGCATTTT. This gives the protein CASSEESGRSGPQHF.

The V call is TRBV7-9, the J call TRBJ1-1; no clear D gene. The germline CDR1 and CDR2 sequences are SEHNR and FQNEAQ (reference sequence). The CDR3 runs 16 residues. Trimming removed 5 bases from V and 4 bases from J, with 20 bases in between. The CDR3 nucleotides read TGTGCCAGCAGCACCTCCCGGACGGGAGGGTTCACTGAAGCTTTCTTT. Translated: CASSTSRTGGFTEAFF.

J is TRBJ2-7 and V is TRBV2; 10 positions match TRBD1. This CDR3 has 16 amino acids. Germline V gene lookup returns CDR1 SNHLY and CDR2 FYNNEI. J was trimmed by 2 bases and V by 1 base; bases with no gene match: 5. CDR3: CASSEVGTGVPYEQYF. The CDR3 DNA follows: TGTGCCAGCAGTGAAGTCGGGACAGGGGTCCCCTACGAGCAGTACTTC.

In DNA form, the CDR3 reads TGTGCCAGCAGCTTGGTTACAGGGAACGCAGATACGCAGTATTTT. This gives the protein CASSLVTGNADTQYF. The V call is TRBV5-6, the J call TRBJ2-3, with D possibly being TRBD1 (6 bases). CDR3 length: 15 residues. In germline, CDR1 is SGHDT, CDR2 YYEEEE. V shed 0 bases and J shed 4 bases, with 12 bases lying between them.

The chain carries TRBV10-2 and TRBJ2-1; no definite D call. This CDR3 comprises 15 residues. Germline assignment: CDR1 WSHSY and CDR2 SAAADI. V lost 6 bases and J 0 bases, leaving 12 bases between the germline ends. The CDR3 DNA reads TGCGCCAGCAGCCTCCTACTTAGCTCCTACAATGAGCAGTTCTTC. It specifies CASSLLLSSYNEQFF.

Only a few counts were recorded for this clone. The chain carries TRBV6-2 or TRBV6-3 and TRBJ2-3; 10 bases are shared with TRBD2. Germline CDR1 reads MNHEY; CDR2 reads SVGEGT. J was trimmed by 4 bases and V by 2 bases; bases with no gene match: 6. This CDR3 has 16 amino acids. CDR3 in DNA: TGTGCCAGCAGTTACGCTAGCGGGAGTGGCCCAGATACGCAGTATTTT. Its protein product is CASSYASGSGPDTQYF.

As DNA, the CDR3 is TGTGCCAGCAGTCGAAGGGGGCCTATCTATGGCTACACCTTC. It specifies CASSRRGPIYGYTF. The rearrangement uses TRBV27 and TRBJ1-2; 7 bases agree with TRBD1. The CDR3 runs to 14 residues. Germline V gene data show CDR1 as MNHEY and CDR2 as SMNVEV (reference sequence). With 5 bases clipped from V and 4 bases from J, the junction kept 7 bases outside the gene matches.